This record looks at one TCR beta chain sequence and its context. Its antigen remains unidentified. Between the mid-2010s and the late 2010s, patients underwent resection in Japan or China. The data were produced by immunoSEQ multiplex PCR, yet TCRdb's version contains in-frame clones alone and is incomplete. The table has approximately 5,700 clones, about two thirds seen once; the top ten hold about a fifth. Between the trimmed V and J ends, which lost 8 bases and 6 bases, there was a span of 14 bases. The CDR3 has 12 residues. Germline V gene lookup returns CDR1 SNHLY and CDR2 FYNNEI. The data belong to a study of immune evolution from preneoplasia to lung adenocarcinoma. Study-wide results and limits: Later-stage lesions seemingly showed higher T cell density and diversity than normal lung. Top clone share appeared to fall from AAH through AIS, MIA, adenocarcinoma.

The rearrangement links TRBV2 to TRBJ2-7; D not certain. The clonotype was recovered from a person of 80 years or more with lung adenocarcinoma. Sample: FFPE adjacent normal lung tissue. The CDR3 DNA follows: TGTGCCAGCCTATTAGGTTACTCCGAGCAGTACTTC. The encoded protein is CASLLGYSEQYF.